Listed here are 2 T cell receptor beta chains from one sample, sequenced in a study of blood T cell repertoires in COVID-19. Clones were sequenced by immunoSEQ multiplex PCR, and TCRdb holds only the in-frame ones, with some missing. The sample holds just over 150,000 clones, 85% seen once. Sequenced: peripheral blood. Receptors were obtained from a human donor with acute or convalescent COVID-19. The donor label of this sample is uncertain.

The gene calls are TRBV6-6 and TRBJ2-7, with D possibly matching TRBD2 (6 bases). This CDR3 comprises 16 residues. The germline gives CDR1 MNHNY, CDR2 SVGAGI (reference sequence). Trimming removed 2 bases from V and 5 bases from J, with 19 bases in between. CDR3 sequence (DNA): TGTGCCAGCAGTTACCCTCGGGGCGGGGTAAGCGACGAGCAGTACTTC. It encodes CASSYPRGGVSDEQYF.

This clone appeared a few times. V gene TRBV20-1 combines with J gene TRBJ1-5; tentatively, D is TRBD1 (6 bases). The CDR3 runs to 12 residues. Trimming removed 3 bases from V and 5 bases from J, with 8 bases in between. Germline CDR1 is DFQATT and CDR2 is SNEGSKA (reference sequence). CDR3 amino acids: CSASGGHQPQHF. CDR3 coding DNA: TGCAGTGCTAGTGGGGGGCATCAGCCCCAGCATTTT.